Each of the 5 T cell receptor beta chains below was sequenced from the same sample in a study of CD8 T cells in Susac syndrome. With random hexamers, reverse transcription was performed on roughly 0.5 to 1 ug of RNA. MiXCR was run by TCRdb on the immunoSEQ multiplex PCR reads, yielding one entry per CDR3 protein. The profile shows more than 100,000 distinct CDR3 sequences, about 94% of them singletons. Source material: CD8+ T cells from PBMCs. The receptors were sampled from a human donor with Susac syndrome.

The chain links TRBV5-4 to TRBJ2-3; a possible D gene is TRBD2 (5 bases). CDR3 length: 14 amino acids. The germline V and J ends were trimmed by 2 bases and 2 bases, with 9 bases remaining between them. The germline V gene has CDR1 SGHNT and CDR2 YYREEE (reference sequence). The CDR3 is CASSLVSVTDTQYF. The CDR3 region has the DNA TGTGCCAGCAGCTTAGTTAGCGTCACAGATACGCAGTATTTT.

The rearrangement links TRBV29-1 to TRBJ2-7; either TRBD1 or TRBD2 may supply D (5 bases each). The CDR3 totals 14 residues. The germline gives CDR1 SQVTM, CDR2 ANQGSEA. Between the trimmed V and J ends, which lost 6 bases and 0 bases, there was a span of 15 bases. The CDR3 DNA reads as TGCAGCGTCTCTGGGACCGCGAGCTCCTACGAGCAGTACTTC. Its protein product is CSVSGTASSYEQYF.

This chain links TRBV19 with TRBJ1-1, with 8 bases matching TRBD1. The V gene's germline CDR1 is LNHDA and CDR2 SQIVND (reference sequence). V lost 3 bases, J lost 2 bases, and 5 bases stayed unmatched. This CDR3 spans 15 amino acids. The CDR3 nucleotides read TGTGCCAGTAGTATCCGGACAGGGATAAACACTGAAGCTTTCTTT. Translated, it gives CASSIRTGINTEAFF.

The chain joins TRBV20-1 to TRBJ1-2; D is unresolved. Germline values: CDR1 DFQATT, CDR2 SNEGSKA (reference sequence). Trimming left V 5 bases short and J 0 bases short, with 19 bases between. This CDR3 is 16 amino acids long. CDR3: CSAFGPPGPSNYGYTF. The CDR3 nucleotides are TGCAGTGCTTTCGGGCCCCCCGGGCCGTCTAACTATGGCTACACCTTC.

With regard to this clonotype: The junction departs from the called germline gene at one end, perhaps through a read error. The gene calls are TRBV7-2 and TRBJ1-2; D is ambiguous. The germline gives CDR1 SGHTA, CDR2 FQGNSA. The CDR3 spans 15 residues. The CDR3 spells CASSLESRSNSGYTF. The CDR3 DNA reads as TGTGCCAGCAGCTTAGAGAGCCGCTCGAACTCTGGCTACACCTTC.